A selection of T cell receptor beta chains follows, all from one sample in a study of regulatory T cells in long-lasting Graves disease. Each CDR3 protein gets one entry after TCRdb re-called the multiplex PCR reads with MiXCR. The data contain 300,000 to 450,000 distinct CDR3 sequences, about a sixth of them seen just once; the ten biggest clones take up 22%. The sequencing used peripheral blood mononuclear cells (PBMCs), collected at new diagnosis, from a patient treated with antithyroid drugs. These receptor sequences come from a female donor with Graves disease. The CDR3 runs from the conserved cysteine through the conserved F or W. The D gene is left open where the match is weak. Size is omitted from some rows. Given values are once, few, many or a class for expanded clones.

J: TRBJ2-1
D: TRBD1
V: TRBV7-2
size: -
DNA: TGTGCCAGCAGCTTAGCGGCCGGGACAGGGCAGAATGAGCAGTTCTTC
CDR3: CASSLAAGTGQNEQFF

J: TRBJ2-6
D: -
V: TRBV12-3/TRBV12-4
size: many
DNA: TGTGCCAGCAGTGGGCTCTCCGGGGCCAACGTCCTGACTTTC
CDR3: CASSGLSGANVLTF

J: TRBJ1-3
D: -
V: TRBV27
size: few
DNA: TGTGCCAGCAAAACCCGCACCAGGGGCCCATTGTCTGGAAACACCATATATTTT
CDR3: CASKTRTRGPLSGNTIYF

J: TRBJ2-1
D: -
V: TRBV19
size: -
DNA: TGTGCCAGTAGTAAGGACAGTGAGCAGTTCTTC
CDR3: CASSKDSEQFF

J: TRBJ2-5
D: -
V: TRBV5-6
size: many
DNA: TGTGCCAGCAGCTTTGGGTCAGAGGGGACCCAGTACTTC
CDR3: CASSFGSEGTQYF

J: TRBJ2-2
D: TRBD2
V: TRBV28
size: few
DNA: TGTGCCGCGGGGGGCGGGAACACCGGGGAGCTGTTTTTT
CDR3: CAAGGGNTGELFF

J: TRBJ2-5
D: TRBD2
V: TRBV4-1
size: few
DNA: TGCGCCAGCAGCCAAGCGGGAGGTTATCAAGAGACCCAGTACTTC
CDR3: CASSQAGGYQETQYF

J: TRBJ2-3
D: -
V: TRBV7-2
size: -
DNA: TGTGCCAGCAGTCCCTATAGAGATACGCAGTATTTT
CDR3: CASSPYRDTQYF

J: TRBJ1-4
D: -
V: TRBV7-9
size: once
DNA: TGTGCCAGCAGCTTTGACAGGTTTCAGGAAAAACTGTTTTTT
CDR3: CASSFDRFQEKLFF

J: TRBJ2-2
D: -
V: TRBV10-3
size: many
DNA: TGTGCCATCAGTGAGTGGAAGGTTACCTTGAACACCGGGGAGCTGTTTTTT
CDR3: CAISEWKVTLNTGELFF

J: TRBJ2-2
D: -
V: TRBV3-1
size: many
DNA: TGTGCCAGCAGCCACTATACCGGGGAGCTGTTTTTT
CDR3: CASSHYTGELFF

J: TRBJ2-5
D: TRBD2
V: TRBV28
size: many
DNA: TGTGCCAGCAGTTCGGCGGGGGGTGAAGAGACCCAGTACTTC
CDR3: CASSSAGGEETQYF

J: TRBJ2-3
D: TRBD2
V: TRBV7-9
size: many
DNA: TGTGCCAGCAGCTCGCTACTCGTGGGGGGGGGAAGGGATACGCAGTATTTT
CDR3: CASSSLLVGGGRDTQYF

J: TRBJ2-1
D: TRBD1
V: TRBV2
size: many
DNA: TGTGCCAGCAGTGTACAGGGGGACTCCTACAATGAGCAGTTCTTC
CDR3: CASSVQGDSYNEQFF

J: TRBJ1-1
D: TRBD1
V: TRBV29-1
size: many
DNA: TGCAGCGTTCCGACAGGGGTCGGGGGAAACACTGAAGCTTTCTTT
CDR3: CSVPTGVGGNTEAFF

J: TRBJ1-1
D: TRBD1
V: TRBV19
size: many
DNA: TGTGCCACCGGGGGGAACAGGGGTGACACTGAAGCTTTCTTT
CDR3: CATGGNRGDTEAFF

J: TRBJ1-2
D: -
V: TRBV10-2
size: -
DNA: TGCGCCAGCATCTCACCAGGTCAGAGTCCCTATAGCTACGCCTTC
CDR3: CASISPGQSPYSYAF

J: TRBJ1-3
D: -
V: TRBV9
size: many
DNA: TGTGCCAGCAGCGTAGAGGGAGTCTCTGGAAACACCATATATTTT
CDR3: CASSVEGVSGNTIYF

J: TRBJ2-1
D: -
V: TRBV2
size: many
DNA: TGTGCCAGCAGTGAAGTTACAGTCTACAATGAGCAGTTCTTC
CDR3: CASSEVTVYNEQFF

J: TRBJ2-5
D: -
V: TRBV7-8
size: many
DNA: TGTGCCAGCAGCGGACACGGCGAGGAGACCCAGTACTTC
CDR3: CASSGHGEETQYF

J: TRBJ1-1
D: -
V: TRBV28
size: -
DNA: TGTGCCAGCAGTTCTCCGGACAGATACACTGAAGCTTTCTTT
CDR3: CASSSPDRYTEAFF

J: TRBJ2-2
D: TRBD1
V: TRBV29-1
size: many
DNA: TGCAGCGTTGAAGATGGGGGACAGGGGAGGGCCGGGGAGCTGTTTTTT
CDR3: CSVEDGGQGRAGELFF

J: TRBJ1-4
D: -
V: TRBV7-9
size: many
DNA: TGTGCCAGCAGCTTAAGAGCGCCCCAGGGCGGGGGTGAAAAACTGTTTTTT
CDR3: CASSLRAPQGGGEKLFF